What follows are 11 T cell receptor beta chains derived from one specimen sequenced in a study of cytomegalovirus exposure and HLA in healthy donors (dated by TCRdb to about 2017). Library preparation employed the immunoSEQ multiplex PCR assay. The table comes from immuneACCESS by way of TCRdb, which keeps in-frame sequences with V and J called. Part of the clones is missing from these tables; in studies checked, under half for an unresolved V gene and the rest for unknown reasons. Across this sample there are under 150,000 clones, with 85% to 90% seen only once. The ten largest clones capture around 10% of the sample. The specimen sequenced was PBMCs. Receptor source: a young man in good health and CMV-seropositive.

This clone came up once. A much larger clone lies one base from this, so it may be a read error. The CDR3 loop reads CASSSTGSSYNSPLHF. The CDR3, as DNA: TGTGCCAGCAGTTCGACAGGGAGCTCCTATAATTCACCCCTCCACTTT. V is TRBV27 and J is TRBJ1-6, with 7 bases lining up with TRBD1. CDR3 size: 16 residues. After removal of 4 bases from V and 0 bases from J, the junction contained 3 bases not matched to a gene. Germline V gene lookup returns CDR1 MNHEY and CDR2 SMNVEV (reference sequence).

A single count supports this clone. The CDR3 coding sequence is TGCGCCAGCAGCCAAGGGACAGCCTCCCTCTACGAGCAGTACTTC. As protein: CASSQGTASLYEQYF. The V and J genes are TRBV4-1 and TRBJ2-7; tentatively, D is TRBD1 (6 bases). In germline, CDR1 is MGHRA, CDR2 YSYEKL. The CDR3 runs to 15 residues. V was trimmed by 1 base and J by 3 bases, leaving 13 bases between them.

This clone was observed a handful of times. The J gene is TRBJ1-3, the V gene TRBV29-1; D ambiguous. The V end lost 4 bases, the J end lost 4 bases, and 8 bases lay between the germline ends. The germline V gene encodes CDR1 SQVTM and CDR2 ANQGSEA. This CDR3 spans 12 amino acids. CDR3 in amino acids: CSVVEGGNTIYF. DNA of the CDR3: TGCAGCGTTGTTGAGGGCGGAAACACCATATATTTT.

This clone has just a few counts. The chain links TRBV4-1 to TRBJ1-2; D is uncertain. The CDR3 runs 14 residues. Trimming removed 0 bases at V and 2 bases at J, with 7 bases between. Germline V gene data show CDR1 as MGHRA and CDR2 as YSYEKL. Here the CDR3 reads CASSQEFGNYGYTF. The CDR3 nucleotides are TGCGCCAGCAGCCAAGAGTTCGGGAACTATGGCTACACCTTC.

This sequence joins TRBV19 and TRBJ2-5; TRBD2 matches at 9 bases. The V gene end was trimmed by 5 bases and the J gene end by 5 bases; junction bases not matched to a gene: 9. The germline gives CDR1 LNHDA, CDR2 SQIVND (reference sequence). This CDR3 is built from 15 residues. CDR3 residues: CASSPRGGAFETQYF. Written as DNA, the CDR3 is TGTGCCAGTAGTCCCCGCGGGGGGGCCTTTGAGACCCAGTACTTC.

This chain uses TRBV6-5 with TRBJ1-1; 8 nucleotides align to TRBD1. The CDR3 has 16 residues. The germline V gene has CDR1 MNHEY and CDR2 SVGAGI. V lost 4 bases, J lost 1 base, and 8 bases stayed unmatched. CDR3 DNA sequence: TGTGCCAGCAGTTTTAACAGGGGGGCCACGAACACTGAAGCTTTCTTT. Amino acids: CASSFNRGATNTEAFF.

The V gene is TRBV5-1, the J gene TRBJ2-7, with D perhaps matching TRBD1 (5 bases). Germline V gene lookup returns CDR1 SGHRS and CDR2 YFSETQ. Deletions cut 2 bases from V and 6 bases from J, with 18 bases between. This CDR3 contains 15 residues. The DNA for the CDR3 is TGCGCCAGCAGCTTTCAAGGGGCAGCATTTCGCGAGCAGTACTTC. Translating gives CASSFQGAAFREQYF. Full variable domain (rest looked up from reference TRBV5-1 and TRBJ2-7): KAGVTQTPRYLIKTRGQQVTLSCSPISGHRSVSWYQQTPGQGLQFLFEYFSETQRNKGNFPGRFSGRQFSNSRSEMNVSTLELGDSALYLCASSFQGAAFREQYFGPGTRLTVT.

CDR3 bases: TGTGCCAGCAGTGAGCCGGGGGCAGGGGGTAACTATGGCTACACCTTC. This codes for CASSEPGAGGNYGYTF. The chain carries TRBV25-1 and TRBJ1-2, with 7 bases aligning to TRBD1. The CDR3 totals 16 residues. With V trimmed by 3 bases and J by 1 base, 8 bases remained unmatched. Germline V CDR1 and CDR2: MGHDK, SYGVNS.

This clone was found a few times. This chain links TRBV6-5 with TRBJ1-5, with 7 bases aligning to TRBD1. This CDR3 has 13 residues. Trimming at V came to 6 bases and at J to 4 bases, leaving 3 bases not matched to a gene. The germline gives CDR1 MNHEY, CDR2 SVGAGI. DNA of the CDR3: TGTGCCAGCAGACAGGGGCGGAATCAGCCCCAGCATTTT. It yields the protein CASRQGRNQPQHF.

The rearrangement joins TRBV23-1 to TRBJ2-1; a possible D gene is TRBD2 (5 bases). TRBV23-1 is an ORF; its function is uncertain. The CDR3 length is 17 residues. V was clipped by 2 bases and J by 4 bases, with 18 bases between them. The chain's CDR3 is CASSQILARLGYNEQFF. CDR3 in DNA: TGCGCCAGCAGTCAAATCCTAGCCAGATTAGGATACAATGAGCAGTTCTTC.

The V call is TRBV29-1, the J call TRBJ1-5; no definite D call. Trimming took off 4 bases at V and 2 bases at J, with 9 bases between the two ends. The CDR3 is 13 residues long. The V gene's germline CDR1 is SQVTM and CDR2 ANQGSEA. CDR3 nucleotides: TGCAGCGTTGGTGTGGCGGGCAATCAGCCCCAGCATTTT. Encoded protein: CSVGVAGNQPQHF.